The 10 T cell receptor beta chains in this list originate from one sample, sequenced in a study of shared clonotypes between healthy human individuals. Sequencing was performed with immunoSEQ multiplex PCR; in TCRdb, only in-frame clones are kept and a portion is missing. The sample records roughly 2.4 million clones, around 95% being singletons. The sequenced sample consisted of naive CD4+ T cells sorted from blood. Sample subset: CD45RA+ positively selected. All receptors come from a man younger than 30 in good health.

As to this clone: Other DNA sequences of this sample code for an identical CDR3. The CDR3 reads CASSPTGGRETQYF. The CDR3, as DNA: TGCGCCAGCAGCCCTACAGGGGGTAGAGAGACCCAGTACTTC. The chain recombines TRBV5-1 with TRBJ2-5; 8 positions match TRBD1. V shed 4 bases and J 4 bases; nucleotides not matched to a gene: 6. The CDR3 is 14 amino acids. The germline V gene encodes CDR1 SGHRS and CDR2 YFSETQ.

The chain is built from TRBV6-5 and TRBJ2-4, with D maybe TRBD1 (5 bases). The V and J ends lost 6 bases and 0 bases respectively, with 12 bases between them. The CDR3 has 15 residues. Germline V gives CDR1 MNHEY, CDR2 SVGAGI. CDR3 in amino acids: CASSRDRLAKNIQYF. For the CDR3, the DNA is TGTGCCAGCAGCCGAGACAGACTAGCCAAAAACATTCAGTACTTC.

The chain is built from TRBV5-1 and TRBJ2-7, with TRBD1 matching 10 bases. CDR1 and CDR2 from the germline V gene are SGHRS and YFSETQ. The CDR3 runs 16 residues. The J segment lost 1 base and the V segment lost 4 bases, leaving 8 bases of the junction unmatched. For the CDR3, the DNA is TGCGCCAGCAGCGCACCCGGGACAGGGGCTTCCTACGAGCAGTACTTC. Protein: CASSAPGTGASYEQYF.

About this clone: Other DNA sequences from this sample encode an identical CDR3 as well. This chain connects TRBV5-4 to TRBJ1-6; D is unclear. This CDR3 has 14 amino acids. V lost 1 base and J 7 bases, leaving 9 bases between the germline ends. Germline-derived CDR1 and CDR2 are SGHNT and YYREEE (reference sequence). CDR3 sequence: CASSLQGRNSPLHF. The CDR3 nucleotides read TGTGCCAGCAGCTTGCAAGGGCGGAATTCACCCCTCCACTTT.

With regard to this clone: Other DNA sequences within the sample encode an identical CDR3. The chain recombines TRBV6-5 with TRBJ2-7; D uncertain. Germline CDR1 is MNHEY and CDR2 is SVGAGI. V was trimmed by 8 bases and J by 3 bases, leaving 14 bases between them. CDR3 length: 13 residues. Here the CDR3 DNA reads TGTGCCAGCTCCCCGGGCCAGATCTACGAGCAGTACTTC. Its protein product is CASSPGQIYEQYF.

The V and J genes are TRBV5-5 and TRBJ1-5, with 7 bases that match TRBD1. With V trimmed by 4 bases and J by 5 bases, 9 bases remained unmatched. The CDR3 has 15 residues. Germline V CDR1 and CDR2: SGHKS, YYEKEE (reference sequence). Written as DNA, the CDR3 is TGTGCCAGCAGCAAGGGGACAGCTCCGGATCAGCCCCAGCATTTT. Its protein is CASSKGTAPDQPQHF.

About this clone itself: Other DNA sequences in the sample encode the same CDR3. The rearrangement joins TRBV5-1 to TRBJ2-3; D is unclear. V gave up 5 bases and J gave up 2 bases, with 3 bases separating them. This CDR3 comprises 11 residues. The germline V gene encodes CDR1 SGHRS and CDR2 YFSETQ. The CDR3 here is CASSHTDTQYF. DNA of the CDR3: TGCGCCAGCAGTCACACAGATACGCAGTATTTT. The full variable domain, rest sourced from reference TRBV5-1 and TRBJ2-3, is KAGVTQTPRYLIKTRGQQVTLSCSPISGHRSVSWYQQTPGQGLQFLFEYFSETQRNKGNFPGRFSGRQFSNSRSEMNVSTLELGDSALYLCASSHTDTQYFGPGTRLTVL.

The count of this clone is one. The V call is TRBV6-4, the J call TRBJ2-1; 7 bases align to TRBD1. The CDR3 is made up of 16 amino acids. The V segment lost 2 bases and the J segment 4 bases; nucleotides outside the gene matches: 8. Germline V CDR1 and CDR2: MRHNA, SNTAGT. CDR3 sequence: CASSDGPRGFYNEQFF. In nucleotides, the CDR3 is TGTGCCAGCAGTGACGGTCCCAGGGGGTTTTACAATGAGCAGTTCTTC.

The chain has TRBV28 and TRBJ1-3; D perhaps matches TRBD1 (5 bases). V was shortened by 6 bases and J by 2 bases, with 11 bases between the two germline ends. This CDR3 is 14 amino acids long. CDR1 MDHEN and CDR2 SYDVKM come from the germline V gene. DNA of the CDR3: TGTGCCAGCAGACCGGCAGGGCCTGGAAACACCATATATTTT. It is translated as CASRPAGPGNTIYF.

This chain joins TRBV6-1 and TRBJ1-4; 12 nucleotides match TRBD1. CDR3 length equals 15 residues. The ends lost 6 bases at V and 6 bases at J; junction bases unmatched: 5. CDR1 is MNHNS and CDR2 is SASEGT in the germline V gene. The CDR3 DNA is TGTGCCAGCAGCGACGGGGACAGGGGGCATGAAAAACTGTTTTTT. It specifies CASSDGDRGHEKLFF.